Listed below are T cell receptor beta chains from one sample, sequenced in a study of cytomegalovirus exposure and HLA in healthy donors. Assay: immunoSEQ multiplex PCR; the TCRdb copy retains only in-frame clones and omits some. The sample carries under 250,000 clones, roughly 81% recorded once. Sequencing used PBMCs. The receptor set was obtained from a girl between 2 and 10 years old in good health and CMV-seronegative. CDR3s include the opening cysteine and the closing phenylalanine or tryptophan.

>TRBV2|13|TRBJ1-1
CASSEQGLTEAFF
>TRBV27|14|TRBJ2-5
CASSLRGPQETQYF
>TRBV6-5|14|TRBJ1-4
CASSYEGGNEKLFF
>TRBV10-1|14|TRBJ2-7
CASSESSTGREQYF
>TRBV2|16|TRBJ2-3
CASRRTGGASTDTQYF
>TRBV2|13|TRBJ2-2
CASRADTTGELFF
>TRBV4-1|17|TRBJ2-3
CASSQEGEGVRTDTQYF
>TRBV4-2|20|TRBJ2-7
CASSQDKLGSNSRSSYEQYF
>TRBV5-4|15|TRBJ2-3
CALGGEGGRSDTQYF
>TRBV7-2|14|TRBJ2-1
CASSFWDTNNEQFF
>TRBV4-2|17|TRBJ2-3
CASSQGAGTSGAYKEYF
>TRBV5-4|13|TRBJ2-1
CASNAGTGGEQFF
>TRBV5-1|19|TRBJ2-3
CASSWRLAGGPGDTDTQYF
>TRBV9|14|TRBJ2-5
CASSAEDRGETQYF
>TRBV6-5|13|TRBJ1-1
CASREGGGTEAFF
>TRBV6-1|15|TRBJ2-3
CASSDRASGADTQYF
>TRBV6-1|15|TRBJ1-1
CASSWQQGKNTEAFF
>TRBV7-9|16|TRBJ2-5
CASSPPTSGEGETQYF
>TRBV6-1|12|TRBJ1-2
CASTRQGYGYTF
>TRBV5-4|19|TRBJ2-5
CASSLDLSFSALDGETQYF
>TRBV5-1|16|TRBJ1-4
CASSLGVQTGNEKLFF
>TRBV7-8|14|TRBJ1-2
CASSGQGASYGYTF
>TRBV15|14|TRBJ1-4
CATSRGQGLGKLFF
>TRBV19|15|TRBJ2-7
CASQAKGLAGYEQYF
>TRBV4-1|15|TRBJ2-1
CASSQPSGMHNEQFF
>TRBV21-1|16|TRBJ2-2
CASSKCGTGNTGELFF
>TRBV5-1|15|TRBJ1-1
CASSSRTGGDTEAFF
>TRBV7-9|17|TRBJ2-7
CASSSRGGSPLSYEQYF
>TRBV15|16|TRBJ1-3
CATSRDLQGNGNTIYF
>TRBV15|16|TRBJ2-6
CATSTPVSSGANVLTF
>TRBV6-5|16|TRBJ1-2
CASSSLGQALGYGYTF
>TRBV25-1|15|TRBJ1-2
CASSDWSSAMEGYTF
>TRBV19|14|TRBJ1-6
CASSVTVINSPLHF
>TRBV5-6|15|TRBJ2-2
CASSFLGHDTGELFF
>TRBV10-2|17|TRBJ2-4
CASYGVTKEKAKNIQYF
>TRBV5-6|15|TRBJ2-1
CASSLKRGGGDEQFF
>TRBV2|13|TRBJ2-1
CASSEAPSNEQFF
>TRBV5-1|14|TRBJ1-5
CASSWGQGGQPQHF
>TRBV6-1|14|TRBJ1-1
CASSEGHRDTEAFF
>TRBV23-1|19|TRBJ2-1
CASSQTGTSGSSSYNEQFF